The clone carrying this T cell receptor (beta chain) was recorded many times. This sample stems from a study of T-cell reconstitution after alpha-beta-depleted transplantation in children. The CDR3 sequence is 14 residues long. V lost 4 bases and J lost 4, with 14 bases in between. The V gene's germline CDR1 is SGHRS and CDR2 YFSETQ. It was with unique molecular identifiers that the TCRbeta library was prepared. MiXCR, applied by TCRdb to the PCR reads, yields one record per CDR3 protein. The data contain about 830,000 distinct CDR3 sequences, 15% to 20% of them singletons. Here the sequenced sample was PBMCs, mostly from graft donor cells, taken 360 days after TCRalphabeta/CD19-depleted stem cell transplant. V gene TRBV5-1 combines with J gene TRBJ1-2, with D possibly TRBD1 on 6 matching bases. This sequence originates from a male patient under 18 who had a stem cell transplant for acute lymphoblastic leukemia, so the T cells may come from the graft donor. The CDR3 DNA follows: TGCGCCAGCAGCCCGCTACAGGGAGGCTATGGCTACACCTTC. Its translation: CASSPLQGGYGYTF.